The text below deals with one T cell receptor beta chain. Its antigen is undetermined. CDR3 size: 12 residues. The germline V gene encodes CDR1 MNHEY and CDR2 SVGAGI. V lost 0 bases, J lost 8 bases, and 7 bases lay in between. The sample comes from a study of shared clonotypes between healthy human individuals. The repertoire was sequenced with immunoSEQ multiplex PCR; TCRdb's copy has only in-frame clones and lacks some. Seen here are over 850,000 clones, around three quarters observed once, and the top ten hold roughly 0.62%. Study results and limitations: Represented diversity, genetic and exposure-history alike, was limited by few donors. The authors sampled blood alone, and tissue repertoires likely differ.

This receptor was obtained from a man aged 18 to 30 in good health. Some clones in this sample may be carry-over from other donors' samples. The V gene is TRBV6-5, the J gene TRBJ1-1, with a tentative D call TRBD1 (6 bases). The sample comprised memory CD4+ T cells from PBMCs. Subset meaning: CD45RA-negative fraction. This CDR3 reads CASSYSRGEAFF. Written as DNA, the CDR3 is TGTGCCAGCAGTTACTCGAGGGGGGAAGCTTTCTTT.